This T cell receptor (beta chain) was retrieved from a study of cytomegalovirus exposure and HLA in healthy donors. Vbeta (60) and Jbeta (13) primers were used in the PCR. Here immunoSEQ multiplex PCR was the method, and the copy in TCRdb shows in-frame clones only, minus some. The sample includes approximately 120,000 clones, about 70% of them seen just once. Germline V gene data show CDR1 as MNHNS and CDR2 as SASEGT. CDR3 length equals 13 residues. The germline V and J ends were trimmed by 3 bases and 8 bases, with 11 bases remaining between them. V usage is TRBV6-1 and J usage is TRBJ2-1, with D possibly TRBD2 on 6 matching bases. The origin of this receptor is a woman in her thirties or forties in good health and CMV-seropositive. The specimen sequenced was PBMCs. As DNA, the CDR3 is TGTGCCAGCAGTGAGGGGACTCGGGATGAGCAGTTCTTC. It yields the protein CASSEGTRDEQFF.